Below are 22 T cell receptor beta chains sequenced from a single sample in a study of blood T cell repertoires in COVID-19. The assay was immunoSEQ multiplex PCR, and TCRdb's table has in-frame clones only and misses some. The data contain about 210,000 clones, less than 85% of them seen just once; the ten biggest clones take up approximately 8%. The source material was peripheral blood. These receptor sequences come from an elderly woman with COVID-19, enrolled during active disease.

V is TRBV7-9 and J is TRBJ1-5; possibly TRBD1 for D (5 bases). Deletions cut 2 bases from V and 1 base from J, with 9 bases between. Germline CDR1 SEHNR, CDR2 FQNEAQ (reference sequence). CDR3 length: 15 residues. The CDR3 DNA reads as TGTGCCAGCAGCTTAAGGGGTGGGAGCAATCAGCCCCAGCATTTT. Translation gives CASSLRGGSNQPQHF.

The chain carries TRBV29-1 and TRBJ1-5; 7 bases line up with TRBD1. The CDR3 is made up of 15 amino acids. From germline, CDR1 is SQVTM and CDR2 ANQGSEA. V lost 5 bases and J lost 4; bases outside the gene matches: 11. The CDR3 loop reads CSVPDRARGNQPQHF. The CDR3 region has the DNA TGCAGCGTTCCCGACAGGGCGAGAGGGAATCAGCCCCAGCATTTT.

J is TRBJ1-5 and V is TRBV5-1, with D hard to call. The V and J ends lost 4 bases and 2 bases respectively, with 13 bases between them. Germline V gene lookup returns CDR1 SGHRS and CDR2 YFSETQ. The CDR3 is made up of 15 amino acids. CDR3 sequence reads: CASSPLGGGNQPQHF. In nucleotides, the CDR3 is TGCGCCAGCAGCCCCCTAGGTGGCGGCAATCAGCCCCAGCATTTT. Filled out from reference TRBV5-1 and TRBJ1-5, the complete variable domain reads KAGVTQTPRYLIKTRGQQVTLSCSPISGHRSVSWYQQTPGQGLQFLFEYFSETQRNKGNFPGRFSGRQFSNSRSEMNVSTLELGDSALYLCASSPLGGGNQPQHFGDGTRLSIL.

This clone was detected only once. V usage is TRBV6-6 and J usage is TRBJ2-3, with 8 positions matching TRBD1. Germline V gene data show CDR1 as MNHNY and CDR2 as SVGAGI (reference sequence). With 2 bases clipped from V and 5 bases from J, the junction kept 6 bases outside the gene matches. The CDR3 extends over 15 amino acids. The CDR3: CASSYGGTGRDTQYF. DNA for the CDR3: TGTGCCAGCAGTTACGGTGGGACAGGAAGAGATACGCAGTATTTT.

The J gene is TRBJ1-1, the V gene TRBV5-1; the D is unclear. In germline, CDR1 is SGHRS, CDR2 YFSETQ. This CDR3 has 14 amino acids. V was pared by 4 bases and J by 0 bases, with 10 bases between. CDR3 in DNA: TGCGCCAGCAGCCCTCTCCAGTTGAACACTGAAGCTTTCTTT. Amino acid sequence: CASSPLQLNTEAFF.

The chain uses TRBV5-8 and TRBJ2-7, with 9 bases lining up with TRBD1. Trimming cost V 3 bases and J 5 bases; bases outside gene matches: 6. The CDR3 loop spans 14 amino acids. Looked up from germline, CDR1 is SGHTS and CDR2 is YDEGEE. For the CDR3, the DNA is TGTGCCAGCAGCTACAGGGGGCCCCTGAACGAGCAGTACTTC. It translates to CASSYRGPLNEQYF.

The chain has TRBV7-2 and TRBJ1-4, with D possibly matching TRBD1 (6 bases). The CDR3 has 14 amino acids. Looked up from germline, CDR1 is SGHTA and CDR2 is FQGNSA. V was cut by 5 bases and J by 5 bases, with 12 bases left in between. The CDR3 is CASSQGRGNEKLFF. CDR3 in DNA: TGTGCCAGCAGCCAAGGGAGGGGGAATGAAAAACTGTTTTTT.

The chain recombines TRBV9 with TRBJ1-3; D is ambiguous. The ends were cut back, 2 bases at V and 0 bases at J, with 15 bases in the middle. Germline CDR1 reads SGDLS; CDR2 reads YYNGEE. CDR3 length: 17 residues. In nucleotides, the CDR3 is TGTGCCAGCAGCGTTGACAACCCTACCCTCTCTGGAAACACCATATATTTT. It codes for CASSVDNPTLSGNTIYF.

The J gene is TRBJ1-3, the V gene TRBV5-1; 11 nucleotides line up with TRBD1. V trimming: 0 bases; J trimming: 2 bases; junction bases outside the gene matches: 4. CDR1 is SGHRS, CDR2 YFSETQ, per germline. This CDR3 is 17 amino acids long. This chain's CDR3 is CASSLALGQGAGNTIYF. The CDR3 DNA sequence: TGCGCCAGCAGCTTGGCTCTGGGACAGGGGGCTGGAAACACCATATATTTT.

The chain is built from TRBV5-4 and TRBJ2-2; D is possibly TRBD1 (6 bases). Germline lookup yields CDR1 SGHNT and CDR2 YYREEE (reference sequence). Trimming shortened V by 4 bases and J by 4 bases, and 11 bases separated the two germline ends. The CDR3 is 14 residues long. This CDR3 is CASSVRDTTGELFF. The CDR3 DNA reads TGTGCCAGCAGCGTAAGGGACACCACCGGGGAGCTGTTTTTT.

This sequence joins TRBV18 and TRBJ2-3; perhaps TRBD1 as D (6 bases). From germline, CDR1 is KGHSH and CDR2 LQKENI. The ends were cut back, 5 bases at V and 1 base at J, with 16 bases in the middle. The CDR3 is made up of 16 amino acids. CDR3 protein: CASSAVQGTGTDTQYF. Written as DNA, the CDR3 is TGTGCCAGCTCAGCCGTCCAGGGGACCGGCACAGATACGCAGTATTTT.

This chain connects TRBV10-3 to TRBJ2-6; no clear D. With 0 bases removed from V and 4 bases from J, the gap between germline ends came to 4 bases. The germline CDR1 and CDR2 sequences are ENHRY and SYGVKD. This CDR3 has 14 residues. The CDR3 spells CAISESAGANVLTF. The DNA for the CDR3 is TGTGCCATCAGTGAGTCGGCCGGGGCCAACGTCCTGACTTTC.

The chain uses TRBV29-1 and TRBJ1-1; 7 nucleotides match TRBD1. The length of the CDR3 is 12 residues. The V gene end was trimmed by 5 bases and the J gene end by 4 bases; junction bases not matched to a gene: 4. Germline values: CDR1 SQVTM, CDR2 ANQGSEA. CDR3 nucleotide sequence: TGCAGCGTTTCGACAGGGCGCACTGAAGCTTTCTTT. It yields the protein CSVSTGRTEAFF.

The CDR3 nucleotides read TGTGCCAGCACCTCTAGGTGGAATGAGCAGTTCTTC. It encodes CASTSRWNEQFF. V is TRBV9 and J is TRBJ2-1; no firm D call. Trimming took 6 bases from V and 7 from J, leaving 11 bases between them. The CDR3 runs 12 residues. The germline V gene has CDR1 SGDLS and CDR2 YYNGEE.

This chain joins TRBV5-1 and TRBJ2-5, with 9 bases fitting TRBD2. Germline V gene sequence: CDR1 SGHRS, CDR2 YFSETQ. V dropped 0 bases and J dropped 2; count of bases not matched to a gene: 5. CDR3 size: 16 residues. The CDR3 loop reads CASSLGLAGLQETQYF. The CDR3, as DNA: TGCGCCAGCAGCTTGGGGCTAGCGGGGTTACAAGAGACCCAGTACTTC. Complete variable domain (other parts from reference TRBV5-1 and TRBJ2-5): KAGVTQTPRYLIKTRGQQVTLSCSPISGHRSVSWYQQTPGQGLQFLFEYFSETQRNKGNFPGRFSGRQFSNSRSEMNVSTLELGDSALYLCASSLGLAGLQETQYFGPGTRLLVL.

The V call is TRBV7-9, the J call TRBJ2-3; tentatively, D is TRBD1 (5 bases). Trimming removed 5 bases at V and 3 bases at J, with 15 bases between. There are 15 residues in the CDR3. CDR1 is SEHNR and CDR2 is FQNEAQ in the germline V gene (reference sequence). The CDR3 DNA follows: TGTGCCAGCAGCCCCAGTATTGCAGGGACAGATACGCAGTATTTT. This codes for CASSPSIAGTDTQYF.

CDR3 protein: CASSFGQGGYNEQFF. Written as DNA, the CDR3 is TGTGCCAGCAGCTTCGGACAGGGCGGTTACAATGAGCAGTTCTTC. This chain joins TRBV7-8 and TRBJ2-1; 8 nucleotides line up with TRBD1. Looked up from germline, CDR1 is SGHVS and CDR2 is FQNEAQ. CDR3 length equals 15 residues. V lost 3 bases to trimming and J lost 4 bases; unmatched junction nucleotides: 5.

This rearrangement joins TRBV12-3 or TRBV12-4 to TRBJ1-1; no firm D call. The germline V and J ends were trimmed by 1 base and 7 bases, with 10 bases remaining between them. This CDR3 contains 13 residues. CDR3 coding DNA: TGTGCCAGCAGTTTAGGCCGGGCGGGTGAAGCTTTCTTT. It translates to CASSLGRAGEAFF.

The chain carries TRBV5-1 and TRBJ1-3; 8 bases are a match to TRBD1. Looked up from germline, CDR1 is SGHRS and CDR2 is YFSETQ. The CDR3 extends over 15 amino acids. With 2 bases clipped from V and 4 bases from J, the junction kept 5 bases outside the gene matches. The CDR3 loop is CASSFQGAHGNTIYF. The CDR3 nucleotides are TGCGCCAGCAGCTTCCAGGGGGCGCACGGAAACACCATATATTTT. Together with reference TRBV5-1 and TRBJ1-3, the CDR3 gives the full variable domain: KAGVTQTPRYLIKTRGQQVTLSCSPISGHRSVSWYQQTPGQGLQFLFEYFSETQRNKGNFPGRFSGRQFSNSRSEMNVSTLELGDSALYLCASSFQGAHGNTIYFGEGSWLTVV.

This chain's CDR3 is CASSLGARGLTEAFF. CDR3 in DNA: TGCGCCAGCAGCTTGGGTGCGCGGGGGCTGACTGAAGCTTTCTTT. V gene TRBV5-1 combines with J gene TRBJ1-1; a weak D match, TRBD1 (6 bases). The CDR3 loop spans 15 amino acids. CDR1 is SGHRS, CDR2 YFSETQ, per germline. Trimming shortened V by 0 bases and J by 5 bases, and 14 bases separated the two germline ends. Filled out from reference TRBV5-1 and TRBJ1-1, the complete variable domain reads KAGVTQTPRYLIKTRGQQVTLSCSPISGHRSVSWYQQTPGQGLQFLFEYFSETQRNKGNFPGRFSGRQFSNSRSEMNVSTLELGDSALYLCASSLGARGLTEAFFGQGTRLTVV.

The J gene is TRBJ2-7, the V gene TRBV6-5; TRBD1 matches at 10 bases. CDR1 is MNHEY and CDR2 is SVGAGI in the germline V gene. Trimming removed 8 bases from V and 4 bases from J; junction bases left unmatched: 5. There are 13 residues in the CDR3. The CDR3 is CASQRDRGYEQYF. In DNA, the CDR3 is TGTGCCAGCCAGCGGGACAGGGGATACGAGCAGTACTTC.

The chain carries TRBV10-3 and TRBJ1-4; D is perhaps TRBD1 (5 bases). Trimming left V 7 bases short and J 5 bases short, with 11 bases between. The CDR3 has 13 residues. CDR1 ENHRY and CDR2 SYGVKD come from the germline V gene. In DNA form, the CDR3 reads TGTGCCATCAAGGGGCAGGCAAATGAAAAACTGTTTTTT. This encodes CAIKGQANEKLFF.